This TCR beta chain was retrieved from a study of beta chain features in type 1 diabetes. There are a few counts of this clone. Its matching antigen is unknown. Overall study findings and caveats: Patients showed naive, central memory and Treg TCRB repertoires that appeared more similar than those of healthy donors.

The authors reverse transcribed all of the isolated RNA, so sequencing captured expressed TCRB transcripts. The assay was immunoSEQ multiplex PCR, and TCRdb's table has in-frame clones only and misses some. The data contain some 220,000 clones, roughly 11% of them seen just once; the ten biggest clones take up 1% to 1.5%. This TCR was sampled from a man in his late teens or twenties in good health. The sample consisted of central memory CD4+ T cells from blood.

CDR3: CSAAAGTGGTGELFF. For the CDR3, the DNA is TGCAGCGCTGCCGCCGGGACAGGGGGCACCGGGGAGCTGTTTTTT. The chain joins TRBV29-1 to TRBJ2-2; the match to TRBD1 covers 11 bases. CDR1 and CDR2 (germline): SQVTM, ANQGSEA. V trimming: 7 bases; J trimming: 4 bases; junction bases outside the gene matches: 8. The CDR3 runs to 15 residues.